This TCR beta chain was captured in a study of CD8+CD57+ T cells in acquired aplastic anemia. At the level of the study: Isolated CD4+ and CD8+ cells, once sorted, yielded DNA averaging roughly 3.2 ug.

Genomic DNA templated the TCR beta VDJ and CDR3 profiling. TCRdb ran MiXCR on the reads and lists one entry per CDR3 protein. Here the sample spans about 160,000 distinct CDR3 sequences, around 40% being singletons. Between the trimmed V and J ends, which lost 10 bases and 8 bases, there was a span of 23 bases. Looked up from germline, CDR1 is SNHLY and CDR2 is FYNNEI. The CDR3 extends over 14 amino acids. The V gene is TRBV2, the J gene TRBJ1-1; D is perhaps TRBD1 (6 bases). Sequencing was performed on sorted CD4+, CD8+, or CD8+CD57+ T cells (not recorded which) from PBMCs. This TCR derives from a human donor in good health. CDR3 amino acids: CAIGYPGAKLEAFF. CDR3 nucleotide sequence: TGTGCCATAGGATATCCGGGGGCAAAGCTCGAAGCTTTCTTT.